This TCR beta chain was sequenced in a study of blood T cell repertoires in COVID-19. Across the study: From T cells, B-cell-depleted T cells, or PBMCs came the material, which was cDNA or gDNA.

The CDR3 spans 16 residues. The V gene end was trimmed by 4 bases and the J gene end by 3 bases; junction bases not matched to a gene: 10. From germline, CDR1 is MDHEN and CDR2 SYDVKM. Authors' methods: Reference gene primer amplification in the assay estimated nucleated cell counts. TCRdb's table, derived via immunoSEQ multiplex PCR, lists solely in-frame clones and lacks some. V, J and clone size were drawn from that table, and D and trimming were deduced from the DNA. Here the sample spans about 87,000 clones, 85% to 90% being singletons. The sequence was obtained from a woman older than 75 with active COVID-19. The chain joins TRBV28 to TRBJ2-3; 7 nucleotides agree with TRBD2. The sequenced sample consisted of peripheral blood. CDR3 loop: CASSSPLARGTDTQYF. For the CDR3, the DNA is TGTGCCAGCAGTTCCCCTCTAGCGCGGGGGACAGATACGCAGTATTTT.